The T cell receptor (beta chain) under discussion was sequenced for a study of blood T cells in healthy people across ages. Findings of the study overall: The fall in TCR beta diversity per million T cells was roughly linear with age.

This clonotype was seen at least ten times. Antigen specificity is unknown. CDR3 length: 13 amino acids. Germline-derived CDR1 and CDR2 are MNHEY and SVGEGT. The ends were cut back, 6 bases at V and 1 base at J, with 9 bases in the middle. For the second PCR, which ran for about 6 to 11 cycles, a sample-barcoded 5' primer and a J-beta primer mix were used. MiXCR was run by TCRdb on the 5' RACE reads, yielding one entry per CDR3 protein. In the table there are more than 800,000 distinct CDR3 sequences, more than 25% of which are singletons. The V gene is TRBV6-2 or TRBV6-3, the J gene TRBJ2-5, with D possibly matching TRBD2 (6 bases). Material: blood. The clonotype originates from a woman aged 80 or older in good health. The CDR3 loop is CASRWGVQETQYF. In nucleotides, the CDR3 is TGTGCCAGCAGGTGGGGGGTCCAAGAGACCCAGTACTTC.